Listed below are T cell receptor beta chains from one sample, sequenced in a study of Graves' ophthalmopathy and Graves' hyperthyroidism. MiXCR was run by TCRdb on the multiplex PCR reads, yielding one entry per CDR3 protein. The sample gives 560,000 or so distinct CDR3 sequences, approximately 37% of which show up once; less than 4.5% is in the top ten. The sample comprised peripheral blood or thyroid tissue (not recorded which). The origin of the receptors is an adult man with Graves' hyperthyroidism. The CDR3 runs from the conserved cysteine through the conserved F or W. Each record gives: J gene, D gene, clone size, CDR3 length, V gene, CDR3 DNA, CDR3 protein. The D gene is left open where the match is weak. Not every row has a clone size; where given, it reads once, few, many or a size class.

j_gene: TRBJ2-5
d_gene: TRBD2
abundance: many
len: 13
v_gene: TRBV29-1
CDR3nt: TGCAGCGTTGCAGGGAGGGAGCAAGAGACCCAGTACTTC
CDR3aa: CSVAGREQETQYF

j_gene: TRBJ2-7
d_gene: NA
abundance: NA
len: 15
v_gene: TRBV29-1
CDR3nt: TGCAGCGTTGAAGAGGGCGCAGGGCTCACCTACGAGCAGTACTTC
CDR3aa: CSVEEGAGLTYEQYF

j_gene: TRBJ2-7
d_gene: TRBD2
abundance: NA
len: 16
v_gene: TRBV6-1
CDR3nt: TGTGCCAGCAGTGGGGGACTAGCGGGCAGCTCCTACGAGCAGTACTTC
CDR3aa: CASSGGLAGSSYEQYF

j_gene: TRBJ1-5
d_gene: NA
abundance: NA
len: 16
v_gene: TRBV10-3
CDR3nt: TGTGCCATCAGTGAACCGACTTTATATCGCAATCAGCCCCAGCATTTT
CDR3aa: CAISEPTLYRNQPQHF

j_gene: TRBJ1-2
d_gene: NA
abundance: NA
len: 12
v_gene: TRBV7-2
CDR3nt: TGTGCCAGCAGCTGGCAGGGGTCTGGAAACACCTTC
CDR3aa: CASSWQGSGNTF

j_gene: TRBJ2-1
d_gene: TRBD2
abundance: NA
len: 16
v_gene: TRBV6-1
CDR3nt: TGTGCCAGTGGGACTAGCGGGGGAGGGTCCTACAATGAGCAGTTCTTC
CDR3aa: CASGTSGGGSYNEQFF

j_gene: TRBJ2-7
d_gene: TRBD1
abundance: many
len: 15
v_gene: TRBV10-2
CDR3nt: TGCGCCAGCAGTGCACCGGACAGGAACTCCTACGAGCAGTACTTC
CDR3aa: CASSAPDRNSYEQYF

j_gene: TRBJ2-2
d_gene: NA
abundance: NA
len: 15
v_gene: TRBV7-8
CDR3nt: TGTGCCAGCAGCAAAGGCGGGTCACACGCCGGGGAGCTGTTTTTT
CDR3aa: CASSKGGSHAGELFF

j_gene: TRBJ1-2
d_gene: NA
abundance: NA
len: 14
v_gene: TRBV29-1
CDR3nt: TGCAGCGCTGCCCCAGGGGCGCAGGACTATGGCTACACCTTC
CDR3aa: CSAAPGAQDYGYTF

j_gene: TRBJ2-3
d_gene: TRBD2
abundance: NA
len: 13
v_gene: TRBV29-1
CDR3nt: TGCAGCTCCCGGGGGGGTGGAGCAGATACGCAGTATTTT
CDR3aa: CSSRGGGADTQYF

j_gene: TRBJ1-1
d_gene: NA
abundance: many
len: 13
v_gene: TRBV19
CDR3nt: TGTGCCAGTACGCGGGGTAGGAGCACTGAAGCTTTCTTT
CDR3aa: CASTRGRSTEAFF

j_gene: TRBJ1-2
d_gene: NA
abundance: many
len: 14
v_gene: TRBV20-1
CDR3nt: TGCAGTGCTAGCTGGATTTTAGGGGTGTATGGCTACACCTTC
CDR3aa: CSASWILGVYGYTF

j_gene: TRBJ1-5
d_gene: NA
abundance: many
len: 15
v_gene: TRBV20-1
CDR3nt: TGCAGTGCTACCGAGGACAACAGAAGAGATCAGCCCCAGCATTTT
CDR3aa: CSATEDNRRDQPQHF

j_gene: TRBJ2-6
d_gene: NA
abundance: NA
len: 15
v_gene: TRBV4-1
CDR3nt: TGCGCCAGCAGCCAAGAGTTCTCTGGGGCCAGCGTCCTGACTTTC
CDR3aa: CASSQEFSGASVLTF

j_gene: TRBJ1-6
d_gene: NA
abundance: many
len: 15
v_gene: TRBV20-1
CDR3nt: TGCAGTGCTAGAGATCAGGGCGTACTGGGCTCACCCCTCCACTTT
CDR3aa: CSARDQGVLGSPLHF

j_gene: TRBJ2-1
d_gene: NA
abundance: many
len: 11
v_gene: TRBV29-1
CDR3nt: TGCAGCGTAGGGGGGAGCAATGAGCAGTTCTTC
CDR3aa: CSVGGSNEQFF

j_gene: TRBJ2-5
d_gene: NA
abundance: NA
len: 14
v_gene: TRBV7-8
CDR3nt: TGTGCCAGCAGGGGAAGTAGGTCCATCGAGACCCAGTACTTC
CDR3aa: CASRGSRSIETQYF

j_gene: TRBJ2-5
d_gene: NA
abundance: few
len: 15
v_gene: TRBV11-2
CDR3nt: TGTGCCAGCAGCCCCGGACAGAACCTTGGGGAGACCCAGTACTTC
CDR3aa: CASSPGQNLGETQYF

j_gene: TRBJ1-5
d_gene: NA
abundance: NA
len: 17
v_gene: TRBV10-3
CDR3nt: TGTGCCATCACCGGCAGTGCCTCGACGGGGAGCAATCAGCCCCAGCATTTT
CDR3aa: CAITGSASTGSNQPQHF

j_gene: TRBJ2-3
d_gene: NA
abundance: few
len: 14
v_gene: TRBV20-1
CDR3nt: TGCAGTGCACCGGGACTTGGGCTAGCAGATACGCAGTATTTT
CDR3aa: CSAPGLGLADTQYF

j_gene: TRBJ2-2
d_gene: NA
abundance: once
len: 14
v_gene: TRBV24-1
CDR3nt: TGTGCCACCAGTGATCCCGGGAACACCGGGGAGCTGTTTTTT
CDR3aa: CATSDPGNTGELFF

j_gene: TRBJ1-1
d_gene: TRBD1
abundance: few
len: 15
v_gene: TRBV2
CDR3nt: TGTGCTAGACCGGGACAGGGGAACCTGAACACTGAAGCTTTCTTT
CDR3aa: CARPGQGNLNTEAFF

j_gene: TRBJ2-7
d_gene: TRBD1
abundance: NA
len: 15
v_gene: TRBV7-2
CDR3nt: TGTGCCAGCAGCTTAGAGGGGGCAGGGAACTACGAGCAGTACTTC
CDR3aa: CASSLEGAGNYEQYF

j_gene: TRBJ2-1
d_gene: TRBD1
abundance: NA
len: 13
v_gene: TRBV29-1
CDR3nt: TGCAGCGTTGCCGCCACACAGGGGAGTGAGCAGTTCTTC
CDR3aa: CSVAATQGSEQFF